Listed below are T cell receptor beta chains from one sample, sequenced in a study of T cell repertoires in cytomegalovirus infection. The antigens these receptors bind are not known. A single record per CDR3 protein comes from TCRdb applying MiXCR to the reads. The repertoire has hundreds of thousands of distinct CDR3 sequences, 40% to 50% of them found once; the top ten carry just under 45%. The sample consisted of cultured PBMCs, taken from culture after CMV antigen stimulation. These receptors originate from a human donor in good health (CMV status not recorded). Some clones in this sample may be carry-over from other donors' samples. The CDR3 runs from the conserved cysteine through the conserved F or W. Some rows mark clone size as missing; the rest say once, few, many or name a class of expanded clone.

>.|TRBJ1-5|TRBV6-1
CASSYYRGQPQHF
>.|TRBJ2-1|TRBV6-4
CASRPGLASPRNEQFF
>.|TRBJ2-1|TRBV4-1
CASRWAGGNEQFF
>few|TRBJ1-5|TRBV20-1
CSAADLLAGNQPQHF
>.|TRBJ2-1|TRBV7-8
CASSFASGGAYNEQFF
>.|TRBJ1-5|TRBV7-9
CASKGQSDQPQHF
>.|TRBJ2-5|TRBV2
CASSERDRETQYF
>.|TRBJ1-1|TRBV7-2
CASSALGGTGANTEAFF
>.|TRBJ2-2|TRBV27
CASRDRGISGELFF
>.|TRBJ2-1|TRBV4-1
CASGGRSLNEQFF
>few|TRBJ2-1|TRBV7-8
CASSLVARWNEQFF
>.|TRBJ1-4|TRBV11-2
CASSLYLATNEKLFF
>few|TRBJ1-4|TRBV6-1
CASSEHGTTGQGEKLFF
>once|TRBJ1-4|TRBV5-6
CASSSTPAGQGKEKLFF
>.|TRBJ2-5|TRBV19
CASSPVEMGETQYF
>.|TRBJ2-5|TRBV7-2
CASSSRTGVETQYF
>.|TRBJ2-7|TRBV4-2
CASSVAGESSYEQYF
>few|TRBJ2-4|TRBV12-3/TRBV12-4
CASSPSGDIQYF
>many|TRBJ2-7|TRBV7-2
CASSLGGTSAYEQYF
>.|TRBJ1-5|TRBV7-9
CASSLGGGDSNQPQHF
>few|TRBJ1-6|TRBV6-8
CATQGYGTVNNSPLHF
>.|TRBJ1-4|TRBV2
CASSRSRVLNEKLFF
>.|TRBJ2-3|TRBV3-1
CASSQERAAGRGGQNTQYF
>.|TRBJ1-5|TRBV19
CASRRTGGSNQPQHF
>.|TRBJ1-4|TRBV11-2
CASTRGGEYEKLFF
>.|TRBJ2-2|TRBV27
CASRGDRGVIEMNTGELFF
>.|TRBJ2-5|TRBV12-3/TRBV12-4
CASSSSQPTGGETQYF
>few|TRBJ2-5|TRBV6-1
CASTGRHQETQYF
>few|TRBJ1-1|TRBV11-2
CASSSSGGSSWAFF
>.|TRBJ2-7|TRBV4-2
CASSQPSAWREDEQYF
>few|TRBJ2-5|TRBV6-1
CASRSLDSETQYF
>.|TRBJ2-2|TRBV18
CASSFDRTNTGELFF
>.|TRBJ2-1|TRBV11-2
CASSLGLAGGPSYNEQFF
>.|TRBJ1-5|TRBV5-6
CASSSGGVNQPQHF
>few|TRBJ2-7|TRBV7-9
CASSASGSHYEQYF
>.|TRBJ2-1|TRBV4-1
CASSQDPGLAQFF
>.|TRBJ2-1|TRBV19
CASSGRTSGSGSEQFF
>.|TRBJ1-1|TRBV7-6
CASSREVGTEAFF
>few|TRBJ1-5|TRBV7-2
CASSLARRGGGNQPQHF
>.|TRBJ2-5|TRBV7-3
CASSPITGGTETQYF